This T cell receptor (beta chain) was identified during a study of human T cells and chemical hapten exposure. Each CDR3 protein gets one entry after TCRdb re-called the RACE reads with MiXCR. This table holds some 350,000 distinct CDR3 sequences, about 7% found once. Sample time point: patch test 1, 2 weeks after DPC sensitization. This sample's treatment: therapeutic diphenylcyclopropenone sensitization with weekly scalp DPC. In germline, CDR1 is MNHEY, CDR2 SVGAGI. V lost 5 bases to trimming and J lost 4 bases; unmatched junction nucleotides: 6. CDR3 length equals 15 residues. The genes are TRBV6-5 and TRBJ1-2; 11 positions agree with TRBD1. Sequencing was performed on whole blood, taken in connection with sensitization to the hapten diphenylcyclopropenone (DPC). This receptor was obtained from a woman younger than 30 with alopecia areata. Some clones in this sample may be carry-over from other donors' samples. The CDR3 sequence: CASSRTGGASYGYTF. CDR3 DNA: TGTGCCAGCAGTCGGACAGGGGGCGCTTCCTATGGCTACACCTTC.